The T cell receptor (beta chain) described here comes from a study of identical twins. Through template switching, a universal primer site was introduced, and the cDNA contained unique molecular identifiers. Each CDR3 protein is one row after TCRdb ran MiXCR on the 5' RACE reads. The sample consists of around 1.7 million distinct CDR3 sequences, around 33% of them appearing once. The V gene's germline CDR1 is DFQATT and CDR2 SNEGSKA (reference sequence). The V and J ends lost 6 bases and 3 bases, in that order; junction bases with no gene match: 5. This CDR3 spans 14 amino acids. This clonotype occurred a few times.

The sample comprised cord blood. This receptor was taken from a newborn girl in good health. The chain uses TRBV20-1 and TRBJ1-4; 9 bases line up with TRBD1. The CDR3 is CSAPQGAANEKLFF. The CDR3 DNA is TGCAGTGCACCACAGGGGGCGGCTAATGAAAAACTGTTTTTT.